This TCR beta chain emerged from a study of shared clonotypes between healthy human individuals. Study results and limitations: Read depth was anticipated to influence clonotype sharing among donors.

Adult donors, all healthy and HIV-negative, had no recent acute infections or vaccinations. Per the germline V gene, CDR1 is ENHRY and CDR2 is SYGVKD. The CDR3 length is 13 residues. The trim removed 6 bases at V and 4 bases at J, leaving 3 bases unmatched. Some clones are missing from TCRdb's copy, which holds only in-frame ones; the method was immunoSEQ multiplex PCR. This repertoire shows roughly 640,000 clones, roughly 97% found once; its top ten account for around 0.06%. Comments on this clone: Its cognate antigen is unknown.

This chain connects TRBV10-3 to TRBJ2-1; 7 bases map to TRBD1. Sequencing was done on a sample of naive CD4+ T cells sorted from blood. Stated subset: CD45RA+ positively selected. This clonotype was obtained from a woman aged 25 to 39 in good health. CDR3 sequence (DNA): TGTGCCATCAGCGACAGGGTGTACAATGAGCAGTTCTTC. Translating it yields CAISDRVYNEQFF.